The clone carrying this T cell receptor (beta chain) showed up many times. What it recognizes is unknown. Scientists made TCR beta libraries using quantitative 5'-RACE with molecular barcodes. MiXCR was run by TCRdb on the 5' RACE reads, yielding one entry per CDR3 protein. The data contain 150,000 to 200,000 distinct CDR3 sequences, roughly 30% of them singletons. This sample is drawn from a study of CD8 T cells in ankylosing spondylitis. Study results and caveats: Reports say disease-linked clones showed up significantly more in matched ankylosing spondylitis synovial fluid. Disease-linked clones were CD8+ and relatively rare in peripheral blood. What appeared characteristic of ankylosing spondylitis blood was a TCR beta motif of fewer than ten highly homologous variants.

This CDR3 is built from 13 residues. V was pared by 4 bases and J by 4 bases, with 12 bases between. Germline CDR1 reads DFQATT; CDR2 reads SNEGSKA (reference sequence). The sequencing sample was made of synovial fluid, either unsorted or a sorted T cell fraction (not recorded which). This clonotype was sampled from a male donor with ankylosing spondylitis. J is TRBJ2-3 and V is TRBV20-1; TRBD1 is a possible D gene (6 bases). The CDR3 protein is CSATRTAADTQYF. The CDR3 nucleotides read TGCAGTGCTACCAGGACAGCCGCAGATACGCAGTATTTT.